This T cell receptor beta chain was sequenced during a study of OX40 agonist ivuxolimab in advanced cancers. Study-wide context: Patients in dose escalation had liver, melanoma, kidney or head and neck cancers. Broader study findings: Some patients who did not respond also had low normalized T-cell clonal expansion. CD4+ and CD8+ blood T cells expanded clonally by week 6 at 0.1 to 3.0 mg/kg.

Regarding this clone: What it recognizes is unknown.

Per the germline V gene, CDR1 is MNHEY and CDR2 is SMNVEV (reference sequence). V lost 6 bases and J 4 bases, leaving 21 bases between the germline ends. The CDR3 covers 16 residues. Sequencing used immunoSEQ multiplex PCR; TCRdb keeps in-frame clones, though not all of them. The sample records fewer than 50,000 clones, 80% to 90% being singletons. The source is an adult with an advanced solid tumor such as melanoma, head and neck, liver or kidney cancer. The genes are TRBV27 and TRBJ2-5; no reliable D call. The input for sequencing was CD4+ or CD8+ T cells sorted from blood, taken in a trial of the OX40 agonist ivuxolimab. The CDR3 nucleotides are TGTGCCAGCAGCTCGTCCGGGCCCATGGTGATAGAGACCCAGTACTTC. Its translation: CASSSSGPMVIETQYF.